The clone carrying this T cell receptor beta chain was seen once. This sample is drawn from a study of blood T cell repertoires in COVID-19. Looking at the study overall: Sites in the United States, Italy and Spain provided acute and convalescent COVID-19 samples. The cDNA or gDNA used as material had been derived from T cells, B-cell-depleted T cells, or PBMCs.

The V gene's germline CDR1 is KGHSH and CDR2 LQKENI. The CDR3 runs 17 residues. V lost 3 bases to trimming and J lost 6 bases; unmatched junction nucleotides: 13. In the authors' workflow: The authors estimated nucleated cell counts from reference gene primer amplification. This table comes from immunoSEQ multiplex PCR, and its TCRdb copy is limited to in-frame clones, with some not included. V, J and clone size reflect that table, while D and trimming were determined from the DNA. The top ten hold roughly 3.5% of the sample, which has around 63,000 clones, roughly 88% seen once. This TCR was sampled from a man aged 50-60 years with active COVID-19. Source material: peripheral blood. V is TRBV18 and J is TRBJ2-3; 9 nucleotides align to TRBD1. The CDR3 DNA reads TGTGCCAGCTCACCCCGGGTTGGGACAGGGAATGGCGATACGCAGTATTTT. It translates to CASSPRVGTGNGDTQYF.